One and the same sample provided the 6 T cell receptor beta chains below, sequenced in a study of T cells after yellow fever vaccination. In TCRdb, the 5' RACE reads were re-called with MiXCR into one record per CDR3 protein. The sample holds 150,000 to 200,000 distinct CDR3 sequences; approximately 9.9% are singletons and the top ten take around 35%. The sequenced sample was CD8+ T cells sorted from PBMCs, obtained 45 days after the yellow fever booster vaccination. The receptors come from a young man who received the YFV17D yellow fever vaccine.

This clonotype was observed a few times. The chain recombines TRBV15 with TRBJ2-1, with TRBD2 identical over 9 bases. V shed 3 bases and J 5 bases; nucleotides not matched to a gene: 5. This CDR3 is built from 15 residues. The V gene's germline CDR1 is LNHNV and CDR2 YYDKDF (reference sequence). CDR3 amino acids: CATSSERGADNEQFF. Written as DNA, the CDR3 is TGTGCCACCAGCAGCGAGCGGGGGGCGGACAATGAGCAGTTCTTC.

The sample holds a few counts of this clonotype. CDR3: CASSPGARVYEQYV. For the CDR3, the DNA is TGTGCCAGCAGCCCGGGGGCCAGGGTCTACGAGCAGTACGTC. The V call is TRBV7-8, the J call TRBJ2-7; D could derive from TRBD1 or TRBD2 (6 bases each). Trimming pared 5 bases from V and 3 bases from J, leaving 14 bases between. Germline-derived CDR1 and CDR2 are SGHVS and FQNEAQ. This CDR3 region has 14 residues.

The chain joins TRBV4-1 to TRBJ2-5, with a weak D call TRBD2 (7 bases). V dropped 1 base and J dropped 4 bases, with 10 bases sitting between them. This CDR3 spans 14 amino acids. The V gene's germline CDR1 is MGHRA and CDR2 YSYEKL. The CDR3 nucleotides are TGCGCCAGCAGCCAAGGGGGGGGCCCAGAGACCCAGTACTTC. Translated: CASSQGGGPETQYF.

J is TRBJ2-1 and V is TRBV12-3 or TRBV12-4, with 8 bases fitting TRBD2. The CDR3 loop spans 14 amino acids. The V gene end was trimmed by 7 bases and the J gene end by 3 bases; junction bases not matched to a gene: 5. The DNA for the CDR3 is TGTGCCAGCACCCCAGCGGGGGTCTACAATGAGCAGTTCTTC. The encoded protein is CASTPAGVYNEQFF.

This clonotype has more than one count but fewer than ten. The rearrangement uses TRBV6-2 or TRBV6-3 and TRBJ1-5; a possible D gene is TRBD1 (6 bases). CDR1 and CDR2 from the germline V gene are MNHEY and SVGEGT. The CDR3 totals 18 residues. V lost 6 bases and J 0 bases, leaving 21 bases between the germline ends. This CDR3 reads CASRLTPPGHRSNQPQHF. CDR3 in DNA: TGTGCCAGCAGACTCACTCCGCCGGGACACCGTAGCAATCAGCCCCAGCATTTT.

The CDR3 coding sequence is TGTGCCAGCAGCTTATGGCAGGGGCTTAAAGAGACCCAGTACTTC. This sequence encodes CASSLWQGLKETQYF. This chain uses TRBV7-9 with TRBJ2-5, with D maybe TRBD1 (6 bases). Germline V CDR1 and CDR2: SEHNR, FQNEAQ (reference sequence). Deletions cut 2 bases from V and 3 bases from J, with 13 bases between. This CDR3 is 15 amino acids long.